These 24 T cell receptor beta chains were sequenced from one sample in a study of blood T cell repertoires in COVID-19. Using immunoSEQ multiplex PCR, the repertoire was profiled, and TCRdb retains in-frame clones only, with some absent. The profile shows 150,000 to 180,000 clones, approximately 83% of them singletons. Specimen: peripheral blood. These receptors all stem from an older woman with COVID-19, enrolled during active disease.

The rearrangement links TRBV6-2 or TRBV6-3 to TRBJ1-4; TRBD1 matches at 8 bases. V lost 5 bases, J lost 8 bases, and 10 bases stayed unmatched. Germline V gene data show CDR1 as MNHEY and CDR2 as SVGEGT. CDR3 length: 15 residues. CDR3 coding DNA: TGTGCCAGCAGTGACTTCGGACAGGGAGGGGAAAAACTGTTTTTT. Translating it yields CASSDFGQGGEKLFF.

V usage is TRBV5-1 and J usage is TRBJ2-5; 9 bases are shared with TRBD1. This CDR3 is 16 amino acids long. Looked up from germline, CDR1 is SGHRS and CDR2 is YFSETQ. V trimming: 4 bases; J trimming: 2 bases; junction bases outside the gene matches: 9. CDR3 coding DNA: TGCGCCAGCAGCGGGGGACAGGGCGGTTATCAAGAGACCCAGTACTTC. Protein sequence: CASSGGQGGYQETQYF.

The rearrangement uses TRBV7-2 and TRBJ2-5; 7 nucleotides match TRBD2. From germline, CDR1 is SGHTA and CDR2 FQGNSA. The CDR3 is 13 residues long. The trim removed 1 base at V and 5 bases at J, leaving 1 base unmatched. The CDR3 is CASSLGGGETQYF. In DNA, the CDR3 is TGTGCCAGCAGCTTAGGGGGAGGGGAGACCCAGTACTTC.

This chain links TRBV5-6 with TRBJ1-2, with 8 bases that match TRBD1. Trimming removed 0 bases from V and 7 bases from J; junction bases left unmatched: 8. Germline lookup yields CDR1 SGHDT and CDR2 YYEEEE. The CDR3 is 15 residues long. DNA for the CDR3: TGTGCCAGCAGCTTGGTCGACAGGGGTTTGGGTGGCTACACCTTC. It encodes CASSLVDRGLGGYTF.

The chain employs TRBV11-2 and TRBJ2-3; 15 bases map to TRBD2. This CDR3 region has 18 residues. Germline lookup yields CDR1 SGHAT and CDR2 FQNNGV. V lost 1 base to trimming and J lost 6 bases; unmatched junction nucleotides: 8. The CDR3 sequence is CASSLGTRTSGGVDTQYF. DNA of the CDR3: TGTGCCAGCAGCTTAGGTACGAGGACTAGCGGGGGGGTGGATACGCAGTATTTT.

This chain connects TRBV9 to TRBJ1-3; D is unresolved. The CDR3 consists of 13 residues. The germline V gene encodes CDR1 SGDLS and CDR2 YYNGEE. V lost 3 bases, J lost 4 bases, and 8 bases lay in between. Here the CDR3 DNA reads TGTGCCAGCAGCGGAGTCGTCGGAAACACCATATATTTT. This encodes CASSGVVGNTIYF.

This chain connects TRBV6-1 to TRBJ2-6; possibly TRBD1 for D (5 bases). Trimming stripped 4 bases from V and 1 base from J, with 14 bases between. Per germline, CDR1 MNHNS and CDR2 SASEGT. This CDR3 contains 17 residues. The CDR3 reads CASSAAGHLSGANVLTF. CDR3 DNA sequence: TGTGCCAGCAGTGCGGCAGGGCATTTATCTGGGGCCAACGTCCTGACTTTC.

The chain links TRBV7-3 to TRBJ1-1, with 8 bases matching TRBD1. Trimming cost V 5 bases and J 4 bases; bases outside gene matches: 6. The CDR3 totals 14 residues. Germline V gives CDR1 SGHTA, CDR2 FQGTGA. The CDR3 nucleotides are TGTGCCAGCAGCCCGCAGGGGGCTGGCACTGAAGCTTTCTTT. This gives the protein CASSPQGAGTEAFF. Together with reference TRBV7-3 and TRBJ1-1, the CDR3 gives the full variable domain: GAGVSQTPSNKVTEKGKYVELRCDPISGHTALYWYRQSLGQGPEFLIYFQGTGAADDSGLPNDRFFAVRPEGSVSTLKIQRTERGDSAVYLCASSPQGAGTEAFFGQGTRLTVV.

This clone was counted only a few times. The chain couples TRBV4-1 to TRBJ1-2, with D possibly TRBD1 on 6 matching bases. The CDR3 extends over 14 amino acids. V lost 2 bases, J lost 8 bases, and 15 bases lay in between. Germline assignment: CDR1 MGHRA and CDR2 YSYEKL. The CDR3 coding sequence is TGCGCCAGCAGCCAATTGGGGGCTTCGAGGGGCTACACCTTC. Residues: CASSQLGASRGYTF.

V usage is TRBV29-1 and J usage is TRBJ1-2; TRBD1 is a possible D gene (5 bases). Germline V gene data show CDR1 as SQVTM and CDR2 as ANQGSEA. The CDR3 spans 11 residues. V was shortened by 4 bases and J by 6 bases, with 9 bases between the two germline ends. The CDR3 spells CSVAAGHGYTF. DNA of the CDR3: TGCAGCGTTGCGGCAGGGCATGGCTACACCTTC.

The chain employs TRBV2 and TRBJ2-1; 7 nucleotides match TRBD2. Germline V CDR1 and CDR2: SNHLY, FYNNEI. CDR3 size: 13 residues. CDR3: CATTGWGGNEQFF. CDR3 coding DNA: TGTGCGACAACCGGTTGGGGGGGGAATGAGCAGTTCTTC.

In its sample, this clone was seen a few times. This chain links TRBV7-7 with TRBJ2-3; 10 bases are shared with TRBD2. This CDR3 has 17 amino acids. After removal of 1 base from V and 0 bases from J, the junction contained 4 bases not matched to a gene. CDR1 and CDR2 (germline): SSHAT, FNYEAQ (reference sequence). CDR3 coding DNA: TGTGCCAGCAGCTTAGGGACTAGCGGAACTAGCACAGATACGCAGTATTTT. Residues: CASSLGTSGTSTDTQYF. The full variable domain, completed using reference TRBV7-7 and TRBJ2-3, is GAGVSQSPRYKVTKRGQDVTLRCDPISSHATLYWYQQALGQGPEFLTYFNYEAQPDKSGLPSDRFSAERPEGSISTLTIQRTEQRDSAMYRCASSLGTSGTSTDTQYFGPGTRLTVL.

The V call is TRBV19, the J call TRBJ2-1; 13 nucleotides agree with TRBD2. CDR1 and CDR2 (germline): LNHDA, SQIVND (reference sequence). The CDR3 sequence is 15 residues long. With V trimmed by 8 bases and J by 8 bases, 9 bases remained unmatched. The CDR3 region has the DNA TGTGCCAGTTCCACGACTAGCGGGGGGATGGATGAGCAGTTCTTC. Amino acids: CASSTTSGGMDEQFF.

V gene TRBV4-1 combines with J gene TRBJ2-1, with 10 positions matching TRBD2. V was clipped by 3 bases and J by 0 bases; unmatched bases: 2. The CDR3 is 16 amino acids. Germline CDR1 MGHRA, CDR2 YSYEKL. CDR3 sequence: CASSHPSGSSYNEQFF. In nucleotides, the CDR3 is TGCGCCAGCAGCCACCCTAGCGGGAGCTCCTACAATGAGCAGTTCTTC.

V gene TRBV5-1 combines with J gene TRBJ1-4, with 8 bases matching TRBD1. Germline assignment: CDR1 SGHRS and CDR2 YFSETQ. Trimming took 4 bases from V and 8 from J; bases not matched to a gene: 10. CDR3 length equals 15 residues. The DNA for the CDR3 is TGCGCCAGCAGCCCAGACCCAGGGGGCCAGGAAAAACTGTTTTTT. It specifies CASSPDPGGQEKLFF. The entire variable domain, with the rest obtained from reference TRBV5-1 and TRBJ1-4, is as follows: KAGVTQTPRYLIKTRGQQVTLSCSPISGHRSVSWYQQTPGQGLQFLFEYFSETQRNKGNFPGRFSGRQFSNSRSEMNVSTLELGDSALYLCASSPDPGGQEKLFFGSGTQLSVL.

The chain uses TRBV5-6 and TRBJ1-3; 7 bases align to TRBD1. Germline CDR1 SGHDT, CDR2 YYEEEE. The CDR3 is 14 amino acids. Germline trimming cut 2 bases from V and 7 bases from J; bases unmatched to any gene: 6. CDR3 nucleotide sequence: TGTGCCAGCAGCTTAACAGGGGAGTGGAACACCATATATTTT. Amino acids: CASSLTGEWNTIYF.

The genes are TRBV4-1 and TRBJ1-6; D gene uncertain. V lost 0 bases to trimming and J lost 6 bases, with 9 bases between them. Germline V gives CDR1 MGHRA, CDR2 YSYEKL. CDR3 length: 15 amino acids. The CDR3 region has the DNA TGCGCCAGCAGCCAAGATCAGGCAGCTAATTCACCCCTCCACTTT. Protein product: CASSQDQAANSPLHF.

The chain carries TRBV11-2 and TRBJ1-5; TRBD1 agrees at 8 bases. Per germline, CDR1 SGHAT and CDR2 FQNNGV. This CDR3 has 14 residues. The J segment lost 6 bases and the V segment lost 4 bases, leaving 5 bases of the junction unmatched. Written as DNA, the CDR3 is TGTGCCAGCAGCTCGGACAGGGAAGGTCAGCCCCAGCATTTT. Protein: CASSSDREGQPQHF.

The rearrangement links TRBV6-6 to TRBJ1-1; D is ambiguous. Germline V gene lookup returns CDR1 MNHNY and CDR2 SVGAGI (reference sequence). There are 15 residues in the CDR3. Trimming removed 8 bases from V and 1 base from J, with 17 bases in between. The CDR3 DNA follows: TGTGCCAGCGATCCTAACTCGGGGAGGAACACTGAAGCTTTCTTT. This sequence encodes CASDPNSGRNTEAFF.

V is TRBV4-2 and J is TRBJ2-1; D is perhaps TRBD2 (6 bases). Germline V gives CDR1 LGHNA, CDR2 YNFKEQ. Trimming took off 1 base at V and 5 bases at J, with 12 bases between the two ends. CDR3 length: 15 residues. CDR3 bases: TGTGCCAGCAGCCAAGGCACGGGAGTAGACAATGAGCAGTTCTTC. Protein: CASSQGTGVDNEQFF.

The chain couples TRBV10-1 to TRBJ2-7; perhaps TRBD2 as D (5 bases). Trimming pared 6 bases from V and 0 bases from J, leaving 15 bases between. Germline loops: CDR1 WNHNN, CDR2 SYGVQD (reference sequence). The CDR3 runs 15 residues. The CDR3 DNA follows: TGCGCCAGCAGCCCCCAACTAGGATCCTCCTACGAGCAGTACTTC. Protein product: CASSPQLGSSYEQYF.

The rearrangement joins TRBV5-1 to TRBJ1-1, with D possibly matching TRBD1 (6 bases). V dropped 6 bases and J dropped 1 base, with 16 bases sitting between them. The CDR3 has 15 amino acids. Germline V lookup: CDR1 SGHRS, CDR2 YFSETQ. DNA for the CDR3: TGCGCCAGCACCCCGGTCGGGACACGGAACACTGAAGCTTTCTTT. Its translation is CASTPVGTRNTEAFF.

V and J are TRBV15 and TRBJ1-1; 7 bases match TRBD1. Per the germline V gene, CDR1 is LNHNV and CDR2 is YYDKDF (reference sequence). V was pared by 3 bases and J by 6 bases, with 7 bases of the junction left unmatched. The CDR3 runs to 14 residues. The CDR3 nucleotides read TGTGCCACCAGCAGCCTTACAGGGGCGGCTGAAGCTTTCTTT. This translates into CATSSLTGAAEAFF. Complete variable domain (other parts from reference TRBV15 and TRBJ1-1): DAMVIQNPRYQVTQFGKPVTLSCSQTLNHNVMYWYQQKSSQAPKLLFHYYDKDFNNEADTPDNFQSRRPNTSFCFLDIRSPGLGDTAMYLCATSSLTGAAEAFFGQGTRLTVV.

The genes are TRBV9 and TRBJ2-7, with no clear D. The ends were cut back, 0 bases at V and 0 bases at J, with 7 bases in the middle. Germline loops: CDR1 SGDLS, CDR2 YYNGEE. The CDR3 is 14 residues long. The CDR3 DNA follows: TGTGCCAGCAGCGTAGTAAGGAGCTCCTACGAGCAGTACTTC. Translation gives CASSVVRSSYEQYF. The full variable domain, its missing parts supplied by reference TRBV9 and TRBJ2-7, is DSGVTQTPKHLITATGQRVTLRCSPRSGDLSVYWYQQSLDQGLQFLIQYYNGEERAKGNILERFSAQQFPDLHSELNLSSLELGDSALYFCASSVVRSSYEQYFGPGTRLTVT.